This T cell receptor beta chain was sequenced for a study of blood T cell repertoires in COVID-19. Repertoires were generated with immunoSEQ multiplex PCR, while TCRdb's copy carries only in-frame clones and drops some. The repertoire holds roughly 140,000 clones, 70% to 85% seen once, with approximately 6.1% in the top ten. This CDR3 has 12 residues. Trimming shortened V by 3 bases and J by 6 bases, and 9 bases separated the two germline ends. The germline gives CDR1 SGHNT, CDR2 YENEEA. The rearrangement joins TRBV11-3 to TRBJ2-7; perhaps TRBD2 as D (6 bases). This TCR derives from a human donor in a cohort sampled during active COVID-19. The sequenced sample was peripheral blood. The CDR3 nucleotides read TGTGCCAGCAGCTTTCGGGGGAGCGAGCAGTACTTC. This codes for CASSFRGSEQYF.